Below, 28 T cell receptor beta chains from the same sample are listed, as sequenced in a study of T cells in Graves' hyperthyroidism and ophthalmopathy. The CDR3 regions of TCR beta were amplified from RNA transcripts. In the first-round RT-PCR of the TCR CDR3, the HTBI primer set was used. Each CDR3 protein gets one entry after TCRdb re-called the multiplex PCR reads with MiXCR. The top ten clones hold about a quarter of a sample with 450,000 to 650,000 distinct CDR3 sequences, roughly 20% of them seen once. The sample was blood. These receptors came from a man aged 18 to 29 with Graves' hyperthyroidism.

This clonotype was seen ten or more times. V is TRBV12-3 or TRBV12-4 and J is TRBJ2-2; D unclear. Trimming removed 5 bases at V and 5 bases at J, with 9 bases between. The CDR3 extends over 13 amino acids. This CDR3 reads CASSPPRTGELFF. CDR3 sequence (DNA): TGTGCCAGCAGTCCACCGAGGACCGGGGAGCTGTTTTTT.

The V and J genes are TRBV7-9 and TRBJ2-7; D possibly matches TRBD1 or TRBD2 (5 bases each). Per germline, CDR1 SEHNR and CDR2 FQNEAQ (reference sequence). This CDR3 comprises 14 residues. V lost 4 bases to trimming and J lost 0 bases, with 10 bases between them. In DNA form, the CDR3 reads TGTGCCAGCAGCTCCGGGGACCCCTCCTACGAGCAGTACTTC. This gives the protein CASSSGDPSYEQYF.

There are many counts of this clonotype. The rearrangement links TRBV10-3 to TRBJ1-2; D is ambiguous. CDR3 length: 11 residues. Germline CDR1 and CDR2: ENHRY and SYGVKD. V lost 2 bases and J lost 8, with 6 bases in between. The CDR3 DNA follows: TGTGCCATCAGTGAGGGGGAGGGCTACACCTTC. The encoded protein is CAISEGEGYTF.

This clonotype came up many times. The V gene is TRBV6-1, the J gene TRBJ2-7, with no clear D. The germline gives CDR1 MNHNS, CDR2 SASEGT. CDR3 length: 14 residues. Trimming shortened V by 7 bases and J by 2 bases, and 15 bases separated the two germline ends. CDR3 amino acids: CASTLDGFTYEQYF. In nucleotides, the CDR3 is TGTGCCAGCACCTTGGACGGATTTACCTACGAGCAGTACTTC.

This clonotype appeared many times. This chain joins TRBV15 and TRBJ1-2, with a tentative D call TRBD1 (5 bases). Per the germline V gene, CDR1 is LNHNV and CDR2 is YYDKDF (reference sequence). V lost 3 bases, J lost 6 bases, and 14 bases lay in between. CDR3 length: 14 residues. CDR3 in DNA: TGTGCCACCAGCAGGGGGGGAAGGGCCCATGGCTACACCTTC. It encodes CATSRGGRAHGYTF. The complete variable domain, with remaining parts taken from reference TRBV15 and TRBJ1-2, reads DAMVIQNPRYQVTQFGKPVTLSCSQTLNHNVMYWYQQKSSQAPKLLFHYYDKDFNNEADTPDNFQSRRPNTSFCFLDIRSPGLGDTAMYLCATSRGGRAHGYTFGSGTRLTVV.

This clonotype was counted at least ten times. The chain employs TRBV13 and TRBJ2-7; the D gene could be TRBD1 or TRBD2 (6 bases each). V gave up 6 bases and J gave up 1 base, with 19 bases separating them. CDR1 is PRHDT, CDR2 FYEKMQ, per germline (reference sequence). There are 16 residues in the CDR3. The CDR3 nucleotides are TGTGCCAGCAGTCCTAGGGGGGCAGACCATTCCTACGAGCAGTACTTC. Translating gives CASSPRGADHSYEQYF.

As to this clonotype: A much larger clone lies a single base off, so this may be a read error. The chain couples TRBV6-1 to TRBJ2-5; 9 nucleotides align to TRBD2. The CDR3 contains 18 residues. The germline V gene has CDR1 MNHNS and CDR2 SASEGT. CDR3 protein: CASSEAPMTSGLQETKYF. The CDR3 nucleotides read TGTGCCAGCAGTGAAGCCCCCATGACTAGCGGACTGCAAGAGACCAAGTACTTC.

The sample holds many counts of this clonotype. The chain is built from TRBV3-1 and TRBJ2-5; D is possibly TRBD1 or TRBD2 (5 bases each). The CDR3 runs to 15 residues. Germline V lookup: CDR1 LGHDT, CDR2 YNNKEL (reference sequence). The ends were cut back, 0 bases at V and 4 bases at J, with 12 bases in the middle. Here the CDR3 DNA reads TGTGCCAGCAGCCAAGATCGGGGCCCCCCAGAGACCCAGTACTTC. It is translated as CASSQDRGPPETQYF.

This clonotype was observed a handful of times. The chain uses TRBV11-2 and TRBJ1-1, with 8 bases fitting TRBD1. The J segment lost 8 bases and the V segment lost 4 bases, leaving 9 bases of the junction unmatched. This CDR3 is built from 14 residues. Germline V CDR1 and CDR2: SGHAT, FQNNGV. The CDR3 region has the DNA TGTGCCAGCAGCTCCAGGGGGCTGTTTCTGGAAGCTTTCTTT. This sequence encodes CASSSRGLFLEAFF.

This clonotype is a singleton in its sample. The chain has TRBV18 and TRBJ2-7, with D possibly called TRBD1 or TRBD2 (6 bases each). There are 15 residues in the CDR3. V lost 1 base to trimming and J lost 2 bases, with 12 bases between them. CDR1 KGHSH and CDR2 LQKENI come from the germline V gene. CDR3 DNA: TGTGCCAGCTCACCACGAACAGGGACTGCCTACGAGCAGTACGTC. It translates to CASSPRTGTAYEQYV.

The chain has TRBV20-1 and TRBJ1-5; D not resolved. The length of the CDR3 is 14 residues. Deletions cut 6 bases from V and 0 bases from J, with 12 bases between. Germline CDR1 reads DFQATT; CDR2 reads SNEGSKA (reference sequence). The CDR3 DNA reads TGCAGTGCACTAATCCCCCGTAGCAATCAGCCCCAGCATTTT. Protein: CSALIPRSNQPQHF.

The chain combines TRBV30 with TRBJ2-7, with D perhaps matching TRBD1 or TRBD2 (5 bases each). The ends were cut back, 0 bases at V and 3 bases at J, with 15 bases in the middle. The CDR3 contains 15 residues. Looked up from germline, CDR1 is GTSNPN and CDR2 is SVGIG (reference sequence). This CDR3 is CAWSVILGRSYEQYF. CDR3 DNA sequence: TGTGCCTGGAGTGTTATTTTGGGACGGAGCTACGAGCAGTACTTC.

This clonotype was counted many times. The chain recombines TRBV27 with TRBJ1-2; D call uncertain. The CDR3 runs 14 residues. Trimming pared 6 bases from V and 1 base from J, leaving 12 bases between. Germline V gene lookup returns CDR1 MNHEY and CDR2 SMNVEV (reference sequence). CDR3 sequence (DNA): TGTGCCAGCAGCCCCGCAGACCGTAACTATGGCTACACCTTC. This encodes CASSPADRNYGYTF.

This clonotype came up a few times. V is TRBV4-1 and J is TRBJ1-3; unclear D gene. Trimming took off 4 bases at V and 4 bases at J, with 17 bases between the two ends. The CDR3 is 16 residues long. The germline V gene has CDR1 MGHRA and CDR2 YSYEKL. The CDR3 region has the DNA TGCGCCAGCAGCCCTTACGGACCGGGGTCGGGAAACACCATATATTTT. Protein: CASSPYGPGSGNTIYF.

In regard to this clonotype: A much bigger clone sits one base away, suggesting this may be a read error. The chain combines TRBV12-3 or TRBV12-4 with TRBJ2-2; 13 bases are shared with TRBD2. The CDR3 has 17 residues. CDR3 nucleotide sequence: TGTGCCAGCAGAAAGGGACTAGCGGGGACCGACACCGGGGAGCTGTGTTTT. It codes for CASRKGLAGTDTGELCF.

The chain employs TRBV4-1 and TRBJ1-3; D remains unclear. CDR1 is MGHRA, CDR2 YSYEKL, per germline. The CDR3 is 16 residues long. V lost 0 bases and J lost 0, with 9 bases in between. The CDR3 nucleotides read TGCGCCAGCAGCCAAGATTTCCTAGCCTCTGGAAACACCATATATTTT. Its protein product is CASSQDFLASGNTIYF.

V gene TRBV7-6 combines with J gene TRBJ1-3, with D possibly being TRBD1 (6 bases). There are 13 residues in the CDR3. Germline CDR1 and CDR2: SGHVS and FNYEAQ. Trimming shortened V by 3 bases and J by 7 bases, and 10 bases separated the two germline ends. CDR3 region: CASSLRRGNTIYF. In DNA, the CDR3 is TGTGCCAGCAGCTTGCGGAGGGGGAACACCATATATTTT.

The chain combines TRBV5-1 with TRBJ2-4; TRBD1 might be the D (5 bases). With 4 bases removed from V and 0 bases from J, the gap between germline ends came to 14 bases. Germline V CDR1 and CDR2: SGHRS, YFSETQ. This CDR3 region has 16 residues. The CDR3 nucleotides are TGCGCCAGCAGCATCTCAGGGATTCTAGCCAAAAACATTCAGTACTTC. Encoded protein: CASSISGILAKNIQYF.

This clonotype has more than one count but fewer than ten. The chain uses TRBV5-4 and TRBJ2-2; D possibly corresponds to TRBD1 (6 bases). V was shortened by 4 bases and J by 3 bases, with 16 bases between the two germline ends. The germline V gene has CDR1 SGHNT and CDR2 YYREEE (reference sequence). The CDR3 runs to 16 residues. The CDR3 here is CASSRRTGSYTGELFF. CDR3 in DNA: TGTGCCAGCAGCAGGAGAACAGGGTCGTACACCGGGGAGCTGTTTTTT.

This clonotype was counted ten times or more. This sequence joins TRBV30 and TRBJ1-2; D gene unclear. V was cut by 3 bases and J by 6 bases, with 11 bases left in between. Germline V gene lookup returns CDR1 GTSNPN and CDR2 SVGIG (reference sequence). The CDR3 contains 12 residues. In nucleotides, the CDR3 is TGTGCCTGGAGAGCCGGCGGGAATGGCTACACCTTC. Its translation is CAWRAGGNGYTF.

This clonotype was detected ten times or more. V gene TRBV7-6 combines with J gene TRBJ1-1; D is ambiguous. Germline assignment: CDR1 SGHVS and CDR2 FNYEAQ. V was shortened by 5 bases and J by 3 bases, with 13 bases between the two germline ends. CDR3 size: 14 residues. The CDR3 DNA is TGTGCCAGCAGCCCAAAAGCCCGGGACACTGAAGCTTTCTTT. Protein product: CASSPKARDTEAFF.

This clonotype was observed at least ten times. This CDR3 fails to terminate in the conserved phenylalanine or tryptophan, so it likely reflects a read error. The rearrangement links TRBV6-1 to TRBJ2-7; TRBD2 aligns across 7 bases. The length of the CDR3 is 15 residues. Looked up from germline, CDR1 is MNHNS and CDR2 is SASEGT. V lost 2 bases to trimming and J lost 2 bases; unmatched junction nucleotides: 6. CDR3 region: CASSEWAGAAYEQYL. The CDR3 DNA sequence: TGTGCCAGCAGTGAATGGGCGGGAGCCGCCTACGAGCAGTACCTC.

On this clonotype itself: This may be a read error: a much more frequent sequence differs by one nucleotide. The chain has TRBV7-9 and TRBJ1-1; 8 bases map to TRBD1. V dropped 5 bases and J dropped 7; count of bases not matched to a gene: 3. Germline V gene lookup returns CDR1 SEHNR and CDR2 FQNEAQ (reference sequence). The CDR3 length is 12 residues. CDR3 residues: CASSRTGLEAFF. The DNA of the CDR3 is TGTGCCAGCAGCCGGACAGGGCTTGAAGCTTTCTTT. The complete variable domain, with remaining parts taken from reference TRBV7-9 and TRBJ1-1, reads DTGVSQNPRHKITKRGQNVTFRCDPISEHNRLYWYRQTLGQGPEFLTYFQNEAQLEKSRLLSDRFSAERPKGSFSTLEIQRTEQGDSAMYLCASSRTGLEAFFGQGTRLTVV.

This clonotype appeared a few times. The chain has TRBV12-3 or TRBV12-4 and TRBJ2-5; possibly TRBD2 for D (6 bases). V was pared by 5 bases and J by 4 bases, with 14 bases between. The CDR3 length is 14 residues. The CDR3 DNA follows: TGTGCCAGCAGTCCCCCGGGAGTGGGAGAGACCCAGTACTTC. Its protein is CASSPPGVGETQYF.

Concerning this clonotype: The junction departs from the called germline gene at one end, perhaps through a read error. The rearrangement joins TRBV24-1 to TRBJ2-5, with TRBD2 matching 7 bases. The CDR3 has 16 amino acids. In germline, CDR1 is KGHDR, CDR2 SFDVKD. CDR3 region: CTTSDSPLGGLETQYF. CDR3 DNA: TGTACCACCAGTGATTCTCCACTGGGAGGGTTAGAGACCCAGTACTTC.

The chain recombines TRBV30 with TRBJ1-1; D gene unclear. Deletions cut 1 base from V and 10 bases from J, with 25 bases between. Germline V gene data show CDR1 as GTSNPN and CDR2 as SVGIG (reference sequence). The CDR3 consists of 16 residues. CDR3 sequence (DNA): TGTGCCTGGAGTGAGGGAGAGTTCCTAATACCGAGAGGAGCTTTCTTT. This translates into CAWSEGEFLIPRGAFF.

Many counts were recorded for this clonotype. One end of the junction fails to match germline, which may point to a read error. The chain combines TRBV2 with TRBJ1-2; the D is unclear. Germline CDR1 and CDR2: SNHLY and FYNNEI. The CDR3 consists of 12 residues. The chain's CDR3 is CAIPPGPHSSAF. CDR3 sequence (DNA): TGTGCCATCCCACCGGGCCCCCATTCAAGCGCCTTC.

V gene TRBV12-3 or TRBV12-4 combines with J gene TRBJ1-3, with a possible D match to TRBD1 (5 bases). V was clipped by 7 bases and J by 0 bases, with 19 bases between them. This CDR3 has 17 residues. DNA for the CDR3: TGTGCCAGCACTTATGGCCCTACAGGATTCTCTGGAAACACCATATATTTT. Residues: CASTYGPTGFSGNTIYF.